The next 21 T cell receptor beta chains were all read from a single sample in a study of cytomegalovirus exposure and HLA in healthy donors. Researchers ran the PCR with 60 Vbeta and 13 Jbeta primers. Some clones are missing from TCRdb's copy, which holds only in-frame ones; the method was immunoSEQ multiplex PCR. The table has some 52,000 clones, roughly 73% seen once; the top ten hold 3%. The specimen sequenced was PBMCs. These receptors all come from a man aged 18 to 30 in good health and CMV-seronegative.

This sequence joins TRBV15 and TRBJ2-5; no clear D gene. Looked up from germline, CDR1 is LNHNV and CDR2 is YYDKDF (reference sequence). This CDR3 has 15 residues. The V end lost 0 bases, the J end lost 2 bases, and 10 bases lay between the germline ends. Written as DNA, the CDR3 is TGTGCCACCAGCAGAGATCGGTTGTCACAAGAGACCCAGTACTTC. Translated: CATSRDRLSQETQYF.

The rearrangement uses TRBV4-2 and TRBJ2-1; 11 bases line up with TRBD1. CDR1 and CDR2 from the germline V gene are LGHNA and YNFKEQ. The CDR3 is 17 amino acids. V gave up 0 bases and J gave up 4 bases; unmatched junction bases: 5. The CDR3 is CASSQDIGTGGYNEQFF. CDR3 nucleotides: TGTGCCAGCAGCCAAGATATTGGGACAGGGGGGTACAATGAGCAGTTCTTC.

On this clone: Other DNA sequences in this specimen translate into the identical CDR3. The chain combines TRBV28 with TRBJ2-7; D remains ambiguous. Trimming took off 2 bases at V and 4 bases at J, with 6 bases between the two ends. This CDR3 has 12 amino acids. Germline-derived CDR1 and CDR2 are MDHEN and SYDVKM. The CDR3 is CASSLSSYEQYF. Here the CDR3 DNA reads TGTGCCAGCAGTTTAAGCTCATACGAGCAGTACTTC.

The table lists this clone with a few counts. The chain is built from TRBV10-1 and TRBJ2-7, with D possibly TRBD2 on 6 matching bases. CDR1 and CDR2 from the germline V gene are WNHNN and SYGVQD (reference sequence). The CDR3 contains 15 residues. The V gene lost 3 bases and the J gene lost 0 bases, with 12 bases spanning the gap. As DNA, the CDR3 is TGCGCCAGCAGTGACGAAGCGGGTCCCTCCTACGAGCAGTACTTC. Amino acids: CASSDEAGPSYEQYF.

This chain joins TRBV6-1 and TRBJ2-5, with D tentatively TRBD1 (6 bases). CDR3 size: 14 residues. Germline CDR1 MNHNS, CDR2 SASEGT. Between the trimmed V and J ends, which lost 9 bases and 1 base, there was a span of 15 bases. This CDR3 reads CASSLRQVQETQYF. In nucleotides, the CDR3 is TGTGCCAGTTCACTCCGACAGGTCCAAGAGACCCAGTACTTC.

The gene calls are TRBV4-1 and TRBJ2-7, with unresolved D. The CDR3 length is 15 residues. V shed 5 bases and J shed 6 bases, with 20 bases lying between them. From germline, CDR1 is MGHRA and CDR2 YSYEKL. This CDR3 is CASSVNAVPGGEQYF. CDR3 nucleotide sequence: TGCGCCAGCAGCGTAAATGCCGTACCCGGTGGCGAGCAGTACTTC.

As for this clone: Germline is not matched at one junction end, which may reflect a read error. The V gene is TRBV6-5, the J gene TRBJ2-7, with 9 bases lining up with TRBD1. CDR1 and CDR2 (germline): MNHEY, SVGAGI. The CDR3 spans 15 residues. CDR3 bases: TGTGCCAGCAGTTACTTACGGAGGAACAGGGGGCCCCTACTCTTC. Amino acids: CASSYLRRNRGPLLF.

CDR3 nucleotide sequence: TGTGCCTGGAGTGTACGGTGGGGACAGGGGGTCGGCAATCAGCCCCAGCATTTT. Amino acid sequence: CAWSVRWGQGVGNQPQHF. V is TRBV30 and J is TRBJ1-5; 11 bases fit TRBD1. This CDR3 contains 18 residues. Trimming cost V 0 bases and J 2 bases; bases outside gene matches: 9. The germline gives CDR1 GTSNPN, CDR2 SVGIG (reference sequence). The entire variable domain, with the rest obtained from reference TRBV30 and TRBJ1-5, is as follows: SQTIHQWPATLVQPVGSPLSLECTVEGTSNPNLYWYRQAAGRGLQLLFYSVGIGQISSEVPQNLSASRPQDRQFILSSKKLLLSDSGFYLCAWSVRWGQGVGNQPQHFGDGTRLSIL.

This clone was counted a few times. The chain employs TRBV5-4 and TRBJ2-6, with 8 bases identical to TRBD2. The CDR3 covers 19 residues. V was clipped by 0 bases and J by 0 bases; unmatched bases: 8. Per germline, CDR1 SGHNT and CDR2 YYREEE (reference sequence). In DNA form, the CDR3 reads TGTGCCAGCAGCTTGGCCGGGTTAGCGGGGTTCTCTGGGGCCAACGTCCTGACTTTC. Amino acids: CASSLAGLAGFSGANVLTF. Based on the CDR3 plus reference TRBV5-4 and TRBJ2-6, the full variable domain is ETGVTQSPTHLIKTRGQQVTLRCSSQSGHNTVSWYQQALGQGPQFIFQYYREEENGRGNFPPRFSGLQFPNYSSELNVNALELDDSALYLCASSLAGLAGFSGANVLTFGAGSRLTVL.

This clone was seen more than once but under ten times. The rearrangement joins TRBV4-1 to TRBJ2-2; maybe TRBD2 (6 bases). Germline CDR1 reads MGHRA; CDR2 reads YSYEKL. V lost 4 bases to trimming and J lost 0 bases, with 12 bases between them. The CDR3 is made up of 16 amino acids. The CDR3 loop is CASSLTSRANTGELFF. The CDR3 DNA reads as TGCGCCAGCAGCCTCACTAGCCGCGCGAACACCGGGGAGCTGTTTTTT.

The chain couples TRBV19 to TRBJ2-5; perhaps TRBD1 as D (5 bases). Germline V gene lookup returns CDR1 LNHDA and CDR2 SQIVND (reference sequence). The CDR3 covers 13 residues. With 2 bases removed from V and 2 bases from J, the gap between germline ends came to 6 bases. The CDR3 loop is CASSIRGQETQYF. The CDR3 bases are TGTGCCAGTAGTATAAGGGGTCAAGAGACCCAGTACTTC.

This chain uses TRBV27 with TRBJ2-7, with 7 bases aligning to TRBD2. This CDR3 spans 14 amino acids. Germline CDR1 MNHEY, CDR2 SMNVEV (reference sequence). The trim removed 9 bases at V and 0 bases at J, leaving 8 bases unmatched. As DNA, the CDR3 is TGTGCCAGTCATCAGGGAGGGAGCTCCTACGAGCAGTACTTC. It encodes CASHQGGSSYEQYF.

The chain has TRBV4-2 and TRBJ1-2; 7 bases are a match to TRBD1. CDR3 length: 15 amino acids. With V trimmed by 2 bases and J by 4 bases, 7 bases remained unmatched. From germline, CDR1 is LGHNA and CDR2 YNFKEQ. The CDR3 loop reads CASSQTKGTVYGYTF. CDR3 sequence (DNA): TGTGCCAGCAGCCAAACCAAAGGGACAGTCTATGGCTACACCTTC.

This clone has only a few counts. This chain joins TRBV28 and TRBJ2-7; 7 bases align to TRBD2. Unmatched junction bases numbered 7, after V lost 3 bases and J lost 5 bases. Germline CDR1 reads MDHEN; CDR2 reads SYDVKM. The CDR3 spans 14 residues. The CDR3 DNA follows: TGTGCCAGCAGTTTTGCCGGGAGGCTCCACGAGCAGTACTTC. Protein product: CASSFAGRLHEQYF.

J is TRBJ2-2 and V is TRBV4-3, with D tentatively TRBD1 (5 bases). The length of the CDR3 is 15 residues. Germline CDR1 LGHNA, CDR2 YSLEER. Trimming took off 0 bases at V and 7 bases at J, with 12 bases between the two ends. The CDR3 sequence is CASSQEPQGSGELFF. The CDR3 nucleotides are TGCGCCAGCAGCCAAGAACCCCAGGGAAGCGGGGAGCTGTTTTTT.

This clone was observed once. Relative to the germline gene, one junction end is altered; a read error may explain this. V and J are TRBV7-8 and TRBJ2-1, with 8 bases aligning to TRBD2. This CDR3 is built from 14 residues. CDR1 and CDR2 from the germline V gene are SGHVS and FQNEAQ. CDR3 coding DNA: TGTGCCAGCAGCTTAGAGGCGTCTAGCGGGCCCACCCTCTTC. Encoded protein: CASSLEASSGPTLF.

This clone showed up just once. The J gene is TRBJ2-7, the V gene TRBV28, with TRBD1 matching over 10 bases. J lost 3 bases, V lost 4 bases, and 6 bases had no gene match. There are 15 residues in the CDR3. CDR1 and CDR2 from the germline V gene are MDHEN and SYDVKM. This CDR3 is CASSSAGTGDYEQYF. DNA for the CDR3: TGTGCCAGCAGTTCGGCCGGGACAGGGGACTACGAGCAGTACTTC. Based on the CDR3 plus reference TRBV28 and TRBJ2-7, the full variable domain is DVKVTQSSRYLVKRTGEKVFLECVQDMDHENMFWYRQDPGLGLRLIYFSYDVKMKEKGDIPEGYSVSREKKERFSLILESASTNQTSMYLCASSSAGTGDYEQYFGPGTRLTVT.

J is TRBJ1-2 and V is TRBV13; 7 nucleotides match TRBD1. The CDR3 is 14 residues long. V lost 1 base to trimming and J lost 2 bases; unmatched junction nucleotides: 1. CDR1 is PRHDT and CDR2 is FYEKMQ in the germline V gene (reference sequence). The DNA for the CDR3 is TGTGCCAGCAGCTTAGTGGGACAGAACTATGGCTACACCTTC. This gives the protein CASSLVGQNYGYTF. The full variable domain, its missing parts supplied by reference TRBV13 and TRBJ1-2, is AAGVIQSPRHLIKEKRETATLKCYPIPRHDTVYWYQQGPGQDPQFLISFYEKMQSDKGSIPDRFSAQQFSDYHSELNMSSLELGDSALYFCASSLVGQNYGYTFGSGTRLTVV.

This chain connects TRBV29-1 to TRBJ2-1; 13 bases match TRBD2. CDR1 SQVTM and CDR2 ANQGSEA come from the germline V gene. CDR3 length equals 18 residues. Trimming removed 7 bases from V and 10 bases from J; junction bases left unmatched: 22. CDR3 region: CSAERPGLAGPGFIEQFF. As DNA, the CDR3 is TGCAGCGCCGAACGACCGGGACTAGCGGGACCAGGATTCATCGAGCAGTTCTTC.

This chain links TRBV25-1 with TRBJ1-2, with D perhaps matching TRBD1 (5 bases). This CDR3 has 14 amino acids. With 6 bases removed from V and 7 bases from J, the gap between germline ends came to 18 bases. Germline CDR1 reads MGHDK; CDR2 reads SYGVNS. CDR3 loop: CASRGLRLEGGYTF. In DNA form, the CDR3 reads TGTGCCAGCAGGGGGCTTAGATTGGAAGGTGGCTACACCTTC.

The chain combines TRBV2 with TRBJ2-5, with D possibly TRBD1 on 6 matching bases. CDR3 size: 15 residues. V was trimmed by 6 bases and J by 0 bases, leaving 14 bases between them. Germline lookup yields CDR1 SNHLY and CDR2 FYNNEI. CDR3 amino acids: CASRPFGTNQETQYF. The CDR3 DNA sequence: TGTGCCAGCAGACCATTCGGGACAAACCAAGAGACCCAGTACTTC.